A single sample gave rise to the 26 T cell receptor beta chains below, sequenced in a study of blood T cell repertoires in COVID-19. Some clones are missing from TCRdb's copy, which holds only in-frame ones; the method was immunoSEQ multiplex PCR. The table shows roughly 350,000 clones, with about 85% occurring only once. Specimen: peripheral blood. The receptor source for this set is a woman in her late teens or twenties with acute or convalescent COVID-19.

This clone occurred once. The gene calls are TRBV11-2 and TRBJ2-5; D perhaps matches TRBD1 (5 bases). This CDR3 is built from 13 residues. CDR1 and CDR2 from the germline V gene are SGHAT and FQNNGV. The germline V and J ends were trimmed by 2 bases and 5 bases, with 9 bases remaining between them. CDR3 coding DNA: TGTGCCAGCAGCTTAAACCCAGGGGAGACCCAGTACTTC. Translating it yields CASSLNPGETQYF.

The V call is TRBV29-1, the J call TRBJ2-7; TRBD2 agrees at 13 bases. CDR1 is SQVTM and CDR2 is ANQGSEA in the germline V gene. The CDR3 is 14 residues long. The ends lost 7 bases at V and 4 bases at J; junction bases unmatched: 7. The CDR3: CSARTSGSKYEQYF. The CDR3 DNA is TGCAGCGCCCGGACTAGCGGGAGCAAATACGAGCAGTACTTC.

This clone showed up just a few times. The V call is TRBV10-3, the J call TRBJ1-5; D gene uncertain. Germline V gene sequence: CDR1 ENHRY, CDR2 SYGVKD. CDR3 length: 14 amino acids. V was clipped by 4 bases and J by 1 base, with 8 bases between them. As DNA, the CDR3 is TGTGCCATCAGTGGGCAGGCGAGCAATCAGCCCCAGCATTTT. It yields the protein CAISGQASNQPQHF.

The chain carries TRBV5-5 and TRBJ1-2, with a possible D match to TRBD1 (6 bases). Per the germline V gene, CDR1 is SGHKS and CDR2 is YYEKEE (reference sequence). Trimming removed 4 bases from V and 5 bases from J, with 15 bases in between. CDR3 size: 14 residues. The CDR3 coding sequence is TGTGCCAGCAGCGCGGGGGGGCCAAGGTATGGCTACACCTTC. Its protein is CASSAGGPRYGYTF.

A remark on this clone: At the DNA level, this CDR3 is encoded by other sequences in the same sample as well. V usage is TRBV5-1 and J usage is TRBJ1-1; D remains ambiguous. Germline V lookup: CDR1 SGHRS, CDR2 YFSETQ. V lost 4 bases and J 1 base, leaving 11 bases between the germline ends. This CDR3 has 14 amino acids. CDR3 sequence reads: CASSGDGGNTEAFF. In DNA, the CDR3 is TGCGCCAGCAGCGGCGACGGAGGGAACACTGAAGCTTTCTTT.

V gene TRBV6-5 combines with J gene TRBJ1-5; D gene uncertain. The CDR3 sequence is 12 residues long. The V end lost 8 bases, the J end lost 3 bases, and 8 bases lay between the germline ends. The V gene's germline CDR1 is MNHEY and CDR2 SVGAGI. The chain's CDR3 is CASSWANQPQHF. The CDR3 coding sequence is TGTGCCAGCTCTTGGGCCAATCAGCCCCAGCATTTT.

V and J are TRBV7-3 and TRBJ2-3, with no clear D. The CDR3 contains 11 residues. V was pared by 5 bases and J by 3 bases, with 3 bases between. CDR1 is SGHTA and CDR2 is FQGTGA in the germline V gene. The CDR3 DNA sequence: TGTGCCAGCAGCCGGACAGATACGCAGTATTTT. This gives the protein CASSRTDTQYF.

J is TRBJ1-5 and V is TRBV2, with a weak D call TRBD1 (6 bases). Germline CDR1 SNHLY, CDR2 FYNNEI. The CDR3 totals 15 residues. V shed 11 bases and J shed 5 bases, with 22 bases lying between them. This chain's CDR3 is CASSRGLGAYQPQHF. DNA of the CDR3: TGTGCCTCCTCCCGGGGATTGGGGGCCTATCAGCCCCAGCATTTT.

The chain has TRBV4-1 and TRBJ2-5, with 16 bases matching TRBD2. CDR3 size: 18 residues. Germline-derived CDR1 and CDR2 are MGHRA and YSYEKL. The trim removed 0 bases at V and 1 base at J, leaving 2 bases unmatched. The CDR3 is CASSQEGTSGRAQETQYF. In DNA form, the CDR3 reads TGCGCCAGCAGCCAAGAAGGGACTAGCGGGAGGGCCCAAGAGACCCAGTACTTC.

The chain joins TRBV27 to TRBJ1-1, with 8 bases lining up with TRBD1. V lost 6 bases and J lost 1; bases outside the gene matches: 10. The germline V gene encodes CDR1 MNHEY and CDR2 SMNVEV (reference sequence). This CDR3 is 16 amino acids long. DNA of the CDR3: TGTGCCAGCAGCCCCGAGACAGGGGCGAGGAACACTGAAGCTTTCTTT. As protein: CASSPETGARNTEAFF.

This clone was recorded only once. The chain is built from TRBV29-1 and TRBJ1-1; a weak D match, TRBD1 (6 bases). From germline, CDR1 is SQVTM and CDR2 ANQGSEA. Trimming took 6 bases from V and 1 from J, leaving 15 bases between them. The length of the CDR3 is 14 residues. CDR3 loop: CSVSLMGANTEAFF. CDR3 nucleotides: TGCAGCGTCTCCTTGATGGGGGCGAACACTGAAGCTTTCTTT.

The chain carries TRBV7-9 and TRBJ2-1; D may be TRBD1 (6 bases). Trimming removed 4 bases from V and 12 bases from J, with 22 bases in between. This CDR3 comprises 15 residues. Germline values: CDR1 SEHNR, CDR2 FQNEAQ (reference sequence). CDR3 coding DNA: TGTGCCAGCAGCTCTTCCTCCGGGACAACATGGCGGCAGTTCTTC. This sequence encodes CASSSSSGTTWRQFF.

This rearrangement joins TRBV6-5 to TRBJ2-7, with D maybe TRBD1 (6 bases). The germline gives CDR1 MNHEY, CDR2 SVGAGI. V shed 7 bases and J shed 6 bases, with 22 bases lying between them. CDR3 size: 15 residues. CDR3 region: CASTSTTGSPLEQYF. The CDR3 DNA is TGTGCCAGCACCTCTACCACAGGGAGCCCCCTCGAGCAGTACTTC.

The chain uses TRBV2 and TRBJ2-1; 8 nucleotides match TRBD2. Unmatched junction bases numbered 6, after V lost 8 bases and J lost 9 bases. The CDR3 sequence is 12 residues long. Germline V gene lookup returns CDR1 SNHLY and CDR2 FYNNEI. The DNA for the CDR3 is TGTGCCAGCTTCGGGGCGGGAGGTGAGCAGTTCTTC. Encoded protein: CASFGAGGEQFF. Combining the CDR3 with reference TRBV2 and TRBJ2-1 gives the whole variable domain EPEVTQTPSHQVTQMGQEVILRCVPISNHLYFYWYRQILGQKVEFLVSFYNNEISEKSEIFDDQFSVERPDGSNFTLKIRSTKLEDSAMYFCASFGAGGEQFFGPGTRLTVL.

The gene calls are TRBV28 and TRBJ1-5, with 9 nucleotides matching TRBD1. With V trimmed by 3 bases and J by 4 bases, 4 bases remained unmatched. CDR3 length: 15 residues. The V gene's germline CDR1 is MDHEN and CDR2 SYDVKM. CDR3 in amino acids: CASSLTGTGNQPQHF. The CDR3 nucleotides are TGTGCCAGCAGTTTGACTGGGACAGGGAATCAGCCCCAGCATTTT.

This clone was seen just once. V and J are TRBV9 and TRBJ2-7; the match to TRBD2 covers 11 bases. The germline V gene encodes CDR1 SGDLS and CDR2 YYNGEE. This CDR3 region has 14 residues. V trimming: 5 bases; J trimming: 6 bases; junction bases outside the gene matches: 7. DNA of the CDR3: TGTGCCAGCAGTGAACTAGCGGGAGAATCCGAGCAGTACTTC. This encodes CASSELAGESEQYF.

This chain's CDR3 is CASSIGTGRTNEKLFF. The CDR3 nucleotides read TGTGCCAGTAGTATCGGGACAGGGAGGACTAATGAAAAACTGTTTTTT. J is TRBJ1-4 and V is TRBV19, with 9 bases lining up with TRBD1. The germline V gene encodes CDR1 LNHDA and CDR2 SQIVND (reference sequence). J was trimmed by 2 bases and V by 3 bases; bases with no gene match: 4. The CDR3 has 16 residues.

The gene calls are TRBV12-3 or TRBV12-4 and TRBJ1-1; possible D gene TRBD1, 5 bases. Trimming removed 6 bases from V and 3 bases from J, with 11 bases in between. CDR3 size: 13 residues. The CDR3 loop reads CASRTRGDTEAFF. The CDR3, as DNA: TGTGCCAGCAGAACCCGGGGGGACACTGAAGCTTTCTTT.

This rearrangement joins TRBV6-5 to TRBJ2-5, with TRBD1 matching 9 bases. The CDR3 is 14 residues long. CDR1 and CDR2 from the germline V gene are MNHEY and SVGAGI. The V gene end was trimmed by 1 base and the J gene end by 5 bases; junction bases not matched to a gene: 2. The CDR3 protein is CASSYFDRGETQYF. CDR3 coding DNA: TGTGCCAGCAGTTACTTTGACAGGGGGGAGACCCAGTACTTC.

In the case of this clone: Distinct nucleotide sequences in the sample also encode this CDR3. CDR3 bases: TGTGCCAGCAGCTTGAATCGAGGCACCGGGGAGCTGTTTTTT. This translates into CASSLNRGTGELFF. The V and J genes are TRBV7-3 and TRBJ2-2; no clear D. The CDR3 consists of 14 residues. Trimming took 3 bases from V and 4 from J, leaving 9 bases between them. Per germline, CDR1 SGHTA and CDR2 FQGTGA. Using reference TRBV7-3 and TRBJ2-2 for the parts outside the CDR3, the full variable domain is GAGVSQTPSNKVTEKGKYVELRCDPISGHTALYWYRQSLGQGPEFLIYFQGTGAADDSGLPNDRFFAVRPEGSVSTLKIQRTERGDSAVYLCASSLNRGTGELFFGEGSRLTVL.

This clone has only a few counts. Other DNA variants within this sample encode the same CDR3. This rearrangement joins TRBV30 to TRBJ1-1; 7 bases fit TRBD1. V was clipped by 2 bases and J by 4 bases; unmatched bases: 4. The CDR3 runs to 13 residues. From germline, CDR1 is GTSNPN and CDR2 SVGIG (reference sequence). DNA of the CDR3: TGTGCCTGGAGTCGACAGGGTGGCACTGAAGCTTTCTTT. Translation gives CAWSRQGGTEAFF.

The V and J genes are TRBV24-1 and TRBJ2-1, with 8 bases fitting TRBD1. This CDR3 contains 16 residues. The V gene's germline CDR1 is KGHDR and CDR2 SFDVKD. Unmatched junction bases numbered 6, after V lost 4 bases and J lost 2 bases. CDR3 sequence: CATSDQTGDTYNEQFF. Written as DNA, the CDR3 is TGTGCCACCAGTGACCAGACAGGGGACACCTACAATGAGCAGTTCTTC.

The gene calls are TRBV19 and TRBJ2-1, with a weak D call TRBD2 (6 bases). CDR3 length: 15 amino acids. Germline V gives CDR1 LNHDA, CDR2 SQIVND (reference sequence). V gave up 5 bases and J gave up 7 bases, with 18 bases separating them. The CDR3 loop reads CASSPRGTAWNEQFF. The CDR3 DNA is TGTGCCAGTAGTCCCCGGGGGACTGCTTGGAATGAGCAGTTCTTC.

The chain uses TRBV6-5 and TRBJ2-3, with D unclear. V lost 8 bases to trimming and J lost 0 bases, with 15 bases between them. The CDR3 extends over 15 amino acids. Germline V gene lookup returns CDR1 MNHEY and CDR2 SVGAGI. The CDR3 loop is CASGPTPDSTDTQYF. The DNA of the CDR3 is TGTGCCAGCGGGCCGACACCTGATAGCACAGATACGCAGTATTTT.

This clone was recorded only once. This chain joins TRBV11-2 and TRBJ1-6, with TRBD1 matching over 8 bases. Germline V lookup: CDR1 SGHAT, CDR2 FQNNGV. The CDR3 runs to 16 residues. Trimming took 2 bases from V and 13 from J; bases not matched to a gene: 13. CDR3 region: CASSLLGQDGFNPLHF. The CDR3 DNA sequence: TGTGCCAGCAGCTTATTGGGACAGGATGGTTTTAATCCCCTCCACTTT.

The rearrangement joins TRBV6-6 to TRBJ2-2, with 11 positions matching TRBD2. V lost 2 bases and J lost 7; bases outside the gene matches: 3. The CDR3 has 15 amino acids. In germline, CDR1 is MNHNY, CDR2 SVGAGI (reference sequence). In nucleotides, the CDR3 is TGTGCCAGCAGTTACGTAACTAGCGGGAGCGGGGAGCTGTTTTTT. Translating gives CASSYVTSGSGELFF.